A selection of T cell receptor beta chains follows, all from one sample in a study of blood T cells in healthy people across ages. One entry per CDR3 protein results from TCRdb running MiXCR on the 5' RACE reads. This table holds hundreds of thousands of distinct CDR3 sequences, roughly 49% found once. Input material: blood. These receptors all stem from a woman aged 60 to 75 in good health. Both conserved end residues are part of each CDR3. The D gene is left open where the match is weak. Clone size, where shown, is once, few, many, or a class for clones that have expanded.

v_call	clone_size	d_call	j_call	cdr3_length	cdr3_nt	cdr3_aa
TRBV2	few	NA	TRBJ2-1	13	TGTGCCAGCAGTGAGATGGTAGCATATGAGCAGTTCTTC	CASSEMVAYEQFF
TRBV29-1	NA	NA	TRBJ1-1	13	TGCAGCAATGACAGGTTAATGAACACTGAAGCTTTCTTT	CSNDRLMNTEAFF
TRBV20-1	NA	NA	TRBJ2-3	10	TGCAGTGCCCCCAGGGGGGGGCAGTATTTT	CSAPRGGQYF
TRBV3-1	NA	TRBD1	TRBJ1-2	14	TGTGCCAGCAGCTGCGGGACAGGGCCGGGCGGCTACACCTTC	CASSCGTGPGGYTF
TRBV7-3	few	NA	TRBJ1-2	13	TGTGCCAGCAGCTTAACGGGTGGTGAGCGCTACACCTTC	CASSLTGGERYTF
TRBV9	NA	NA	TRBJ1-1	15	TGTGCCAGCAGCGCGCATGGGGTTAGGGATACTGAAGCTTTCTTT	CASSAHGVRDTEAFF
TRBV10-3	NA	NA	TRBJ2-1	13	TGTGCCATCAGTGAGTCTGGGATCAACGAGCAGTTCTTC	CAISESGINEQFF
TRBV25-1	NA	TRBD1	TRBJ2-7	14	TGTGCCAGCAGTGAAGTGGCAGGGGGCTACGAGCAGTACTTC	CASSEVAGGYEQYF
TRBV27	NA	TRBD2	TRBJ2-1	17	TGTGCCAGCAGCGCCTGGACTAGCGGGGGGTCCGGGAATGAGCAGTTCTTC	CASSAWTSGGSGNEQFF
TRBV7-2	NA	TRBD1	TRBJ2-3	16	TGTGCCAGCACCATAGGGTCTACAGGGGCGGGAGATACGCAGTATTTT	CASTIGSTGAGDTQYF
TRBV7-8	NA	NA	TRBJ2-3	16	TGTGCCAGCAGCAGCGGGACAGGATGGGGGACAGATACGCAGTATTTT	CASSSGTGWGTDTQYF
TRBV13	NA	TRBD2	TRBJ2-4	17	TGTGCCAGCAGCGGAAATATGGGCGGGAGGGGGCGGAACATTCAGTACTTC	CASSGNMGGRGRNIQYF
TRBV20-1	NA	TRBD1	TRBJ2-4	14	TGCAGTGCTAGCGAGGGGGCTTACACCGGGGAGCAGTACTTC	CSASEGAYTGEQYF
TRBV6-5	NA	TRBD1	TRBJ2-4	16	TGTGCCAGCAGTTTCTGGACAGGGGTGAACAAAAACATTCAGTACTTC	CASSFWTGVNKNIQYF
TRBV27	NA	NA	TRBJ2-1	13	TGTGCCAGCAGTTTCGTAGAGGAGAATGAGCAGTTCTTC	CASSFVEENEQFF
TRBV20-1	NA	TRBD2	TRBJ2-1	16	TGCAGTGCTAGACGGCTAGCGGGACAAAGCTACAATGAGCAGTTCTTC	CSARRLAGQSYNEQFF
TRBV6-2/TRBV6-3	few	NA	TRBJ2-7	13	TGTGCCAGCCATTCGGAAGGGACCTACGAGCAGTACTTC	CASHSEGTYEQYF
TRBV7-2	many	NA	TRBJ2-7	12	TGTGCCAGCAGTGCAGGGGCCTACGAGCAGTACTTC	CASSAGAYEQYF
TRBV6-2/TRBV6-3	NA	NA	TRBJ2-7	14	TGTGCCAGCAGTTACGATGCGGCTAGCTACGAGCAGTACTTC	CASSYDAASYEQYF
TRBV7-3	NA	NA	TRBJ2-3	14	TGTGCCAGCAGCCCTGGACTAAGGGGGGATACGCAGTATTTT	CASSPGLRGDTQYF
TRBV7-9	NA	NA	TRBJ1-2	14	TGTGCCAGCAGCTTCACAGGGTTGGATTATGGCTACACCTTC	CASSFTGLDYGYTF
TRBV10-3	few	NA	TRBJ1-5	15	TGTGCCATCAGTGACCAAGGAGTACGGAATCAGCCCCAGCATTTT	CAISDQGVRNQPQHF